The clone carrying this T cell receptor (beta chain) showed up just a few times. The target antigen is unknown. A junction boundary mismatches the germline segment, possibly from a read error. Germline loops: CDR1 MDHEN, CDR2 SYDVKM. This CDR3 is built from 14 residues. TCRdb fed the reads into MiXCR, producing one record per CDR3 protein. The data contain about 150,000 distinct CDR3 sequences, roughly a quarter of them singletons. The data originate from a study of T cell repertoires in cytomegalovirus infection. Study background: CMV infection plus the matching HLA type was flagged by public TCR beta signatures.

Regarding the study as a whole: In two of eight donors, the top clonotype was HLA-C-restricted CMV-specific. Totalled public TCR beta family frequency picked out people who carried CMV plus the relevant HLA.

Material for sequencing was PBMCs. This sequence joins TRBV28 and TRBJ2-7; D is undetermined. The TCR was taken from a human donor in good health (CMV status not recorded). Some clones in this sample may be carry-over from other donors' samples. The CDR3 coding sequence is TGTGCCAGCAGCCCCGGCGGAGCCTCCCACGAGCAGTACTTC. Its translation: CASSPGGASHEQYF.